Presented here are 6 T cell receptor beta chains from one specimen sequenced in a study of CD8+ T cells in alopecia areata (dated by TCRdb to about 2018). Library construction relied on the immunoSEQ multiplex PCR assay. RNA was extracted from all samples and reverse transcribed into cDNA as template for TCR sequencing. TCRdb holds this immuneACCESS table with in-frame rearrangements only. Some clones are missing; in checked studies, unresolved V genes explain under half, and the rest has no known cause. This sample holds 110,000 to 150,000 clones; around 51% were observed only once. The ten largest clones take up approximately 0.99% of the sample. This specimen's time point label, per the study, means: baseline before oral tofacitinib. The sequencing used CD4+ T cells sorted from blood, collected at week 0. All receptors derive from a human donor with alopecia areata.

The chain combines TRBV7-6 with TRBJ2-1, with D perhaps matching TRBD2 (5 bases). The CDR3 has 16 residues. CDR1 and CDR2 (germline): SGHVS, FNYEAQ. Trimming cost V 8 bases and J 0 bases, with 17 bases left between them. CDR3 loop: CASGYLERSSYNEQFF. The CDR3 bases are TGTGCCAGCGGGTACCTAGAGCGGAGCTCCTACAATGAGCAGTTCTTC.

The chain has TRBV19 and TRBJ2-3; D possibly corresponds to TRBD1 (6 bases). The germline CDR1 and CDR2 sequences are LNHDA and SQIVND (reference sequence). V was trimmed by 11 bases and J by 10 bases, leaving 25 bases between them. The length of the CDR3 is 14 residues. The CDR3 reads CASQISGRAGAQYF. The CDR3, as DNA: TGTGCCTCTCAAATTTCGGGTCGTGCAGGGGCGCAGTATTTT.

The V call is TRBV20-1, the J call TRBJ2-7, with 8 bases that match TRBD2. The CDR3 runs 11 residues. The J segment lost 3 bases and the V segment lost 6 bases, leaving 1 base of the junction unmatched. Germline values: CDR1 DFQATT, CDR2 SNEGSKA (reference sequence). Here the CDR3 reads CSAGRVYEQYF. Written as DNA, the CDR3 is TGCAGTGCCGGGAGGGTCTACGAGCAGTACTTC.

This clone was seen only a few times. CDR3 region: CASSVEGGGETQYF. CDR3 DNA: TGTGCCAGCAGCGTAGAGGGCGGCGGCGAGACCCAGTACTTC. The chain carries TRBV9 and TRBJ2-5; D gene unclear. The CDR3 runs to 14 residues. CDR1 and CDR2 from the germline V gene are SGDLS and YYNGEE. V was pared by 0 bases and J by 5 bases, with 11 bases between.

The chain recombines TRBV20-1 with TRBJ1-1, with D unresolved. The V end was cut by 5 bases, the J end by 1 base, with 5 bases between. Germline V gene data show CDR1 as DFQATT and CDR2 as SNEGSKA (reference sequence). The CDR3 is 11 amino acids. The CDR3 loop is CSAARNTEAFF. CDR3 DNA sequence: TGCAGTGCTGCGAGGAACACTGAAGCTTTCTTT.

The chain uses TRBV28 and TRBJ1-2; the match to TRBD1 covers 8 bases. CDR3 length equals 16 residues. The germline V gene encodes CDR1 MDHEN and CDR2 SYDVKM. V was clipped by 2 bases and J by 3 bases; unmatched bases: 8. The CDR3 is CASSLGGQGGHYGYTF. The CDR3 region has the DNA TGTGCCAGCAGTTTAGGCGGACAGGGAGGGCACTATGGCTACACCTTC.